A selection of T cell receptor beta chains follows, all from one sample in a study of blood T cell repertoires in COVID-19. Profiling relied on immunoSEQ multiplex PCR, and the TCRdb table lists in-frame clones only, not all of them. The sample holds 280,000 or so clones, 70% to 90% seen once. The source material was PBMCs or T cells enriched from blood (not recorded which). All receptors come from a man aged 25 to 45 who had recovered from COVID-19. The CDR3 runs from the conserved cysteine through the conserved F or W. Fields, in order: J gene, V gene, CDR3 protein.

>TRBJ2-1|TRBV27
CASSPPHSYNEQFF
>TRBJ1-1|TRBV11-2
CASSLISRDRGHVGTEAFF
>TRBJ2-4|TRBV5-6
CASSSPTALAKNIQYF
>TRBJ2-1|TRBV7-9
CASSPFSGGNNEQFF
>TRBJ1-5|TRBV10-2
CASSESSRSNQPQHF
>TRBJ2-3|TRBV29-1
CSVGAGPNTDTQYF
>TRBJ1-3|TRBV10-3
CAINGDSGNTIYF
>TRBJ2-7|TRBV6-1
CASSEFGGTYEQYF
>TRBJ1-2|TRBV19
CASKAGTIFFGAYGYTF
>TRBJ2-7|TRBV5-4
CASSLEYEQYF
>TRBJ2-7|TRBV7-2
CASSLPGLHSTQYF
>TRBJ1-2|TRBV19
CASSSRQGALYGYTF
>TRBJ1-4|TRBV30
CAWAAGSSAEKLFF
>TRBJ2-5|TRBV5-1
CASSSTGAQETQYF
>TRBJ2-7|TRBV30
CAWSQGYEQYF
>TRBJ2-7|TRBV30
CAWRPASSYEQYF
>TRBJ1-3|TRBV4-1
CASSTGVSGNTIYF
>TRBJ1-2|TRBV7-9
CASSSGHVETYGYTF
>TRBJ2-7|TRBV6-2/TRBV6-3
CASSLGPRRNPYF
>TRBJ1-2|TRBV30
CAWQGQGAKFGYTF
>TRBJ1-4|TRBV2
CASAGTVNEKLFF
>TRBJ2-5|TRBV2
CASTERTDQETQYF
>TRBJ1-6|TRBV4-2
CASSQDLTVAITNSPLHF
>TRBJ1-6|TRBV19
CASRGTGSSYNSPLHF
>TRBJ1-2|TRBV29-1
CSVESQGHGYTF
>TRBJ2-3|TRBV2
CASSEGRGGTDTQYF
>TRBJ2-2|TRBV4-2
CASSHQGNTGELFF
>TRBJ1-2|TRBV18
CASSPQTGGRDYGYTF
>TRBJ1-6|TRBV4-1
CASSQERTIQPLHF